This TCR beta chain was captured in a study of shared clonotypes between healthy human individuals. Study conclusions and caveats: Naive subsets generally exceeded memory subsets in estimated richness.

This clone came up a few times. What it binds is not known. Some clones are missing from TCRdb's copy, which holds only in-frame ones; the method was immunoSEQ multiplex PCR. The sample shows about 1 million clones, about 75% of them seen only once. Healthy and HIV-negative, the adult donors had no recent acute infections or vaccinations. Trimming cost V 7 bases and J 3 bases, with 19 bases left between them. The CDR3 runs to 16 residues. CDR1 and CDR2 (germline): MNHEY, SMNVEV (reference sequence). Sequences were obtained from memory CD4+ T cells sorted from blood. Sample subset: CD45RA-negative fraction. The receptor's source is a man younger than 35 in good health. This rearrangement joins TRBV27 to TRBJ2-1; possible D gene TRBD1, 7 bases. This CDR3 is CASTPEGTAYYNEQFF. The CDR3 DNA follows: TGTGCCAGCACTCCGGAGGGGACAGCCTACTACAATGAGCAGTTCTTC.